The next 5 T cell receptor beta chains were all read from a single sample in a study of T cells in Graves' hyperthyroidism and ophthalmopathy. What was amplified from RNA transcripts were TCR beta CDR3 regions. Primed by the HTBI set, a first-round RT-PCR was run on the TCR CDR3. Each CDR3 protein gets one entry after TCRdb re-called the multiplex PCR reads with MiXCR. The table includes hundreds of thousands of distinct CDR3 sequences, 38% detected once. The sequencing input was blood. These receptors were obtained from a man aged 18 to 29 with Graves' hyperthyroidism.

Comments on this clonotype: An end of the junction differs from the germline gene, which may be a read error. V is TRBV5-1 and J is TRBJ1-1; D might be TRBD1 (5 bases). From germline, CDR1 is SGHRS and CDR2 YFSETQ. CDR3 length: 15 amino acids. CDR3 nucleotides: TGTGCCAGCAGTTTATCGACAGCCATGAACACTGAAGCTTTCTTT. It translates to CASSLSTAMNTEAFF. Variable domain in full (rest from reference TRBV5-1 and TRBJ1-1): KAGVTQTPRYLIKTRGQQVTLSCSPISGHRSVSWYQQTPGQGLQFLFEYFSETQRNKGNFPGRFSGRQFSNSRSEMNVSTLELGDSALYLCASSLSTAMNTEAFFGQGTRLTVV.

The rearrangement joins TRBV20-1 to TRBJ1-5; D is perhaps TRBD1 (5 bases). V dropped 3 bases and J dropped 2 bases, with 11 bases sitting between them. Germline V gives CDR1 DFQATT, CDR2 SNEGSKA (reference sequence). The CDR3 covers 14 residues. The CDR3 DNA reads as TGCAGTGCTAGTAGAGGGGTTCGCAATCAGCCCCAGCATTTT. This codes for CSASRGVRNQPQHF.

For this clonotype: At one end, the junction sequence differs from germline, possibly due to a read error. The V call is TRBV15, the J call TRBJ1-4, with no clear D. The CDR3 is made up of 14 amino acids. CDR1 and CDR2 (germline): LNHNV, YYDKDF (reference sequence). The CDR3 is CAARRDISNEKLLF. In DNA form, the CDR3 reads TGTGCCGCCAGAAGGGATATCAGTAATGAAAAACTGCTTTTT.

This chain connects TRBV24-1 to TRBJ2-2; D perhaps matches TRBD1 (6 bases). The germline V and J ends were trimmed by 9 bases and 3 bases, with 13 bases remaining between them. This CDR3 spans 14 amino acids. Germline loops: CDR1 KGHDR, CDR2 SFDVKD. The CDR3 nucleotides read TGTGCCACCCGAGACCCAGGGGACACCGGGGAGCTGTTTTTT. Translated, it gives CATRDPGDTGELFF.

This clonotype came up many times. The chain is built from TRBV29-1 and TRBJ1-1; 10 bases agree with TRBD1. CDR1 is SQVTM, CDR2 ANQGSEA, per germline. V was pared by 4 bases and J by 4 bases, with 3 bases of the junction left unmatched. The CDR3 spans 13 residues. As DNA, the CDR3 is TGCAGCGTTGCTGGGACAGGGGCCACTGAAGCTTTCTTT. Translating it yields CSVAGTGATEAFF.